The sequence of this TCR beta chain was determined in a study of blood T cell repertoires in COVID-19. Study context: Sites in the United States, Italy and Spain provided acute and convalescent COVID-19 samples. Sources were T cells, B-cell-depleted T cells, or PBMCs; the material itself was cDNA or gDNA.

Authors' processing steps: Cell counts per sample came from amplifying reference gene primers. Only in-frame clones appear in the TCRdb table, and some are missing; sequencing was by immunoSEQ multiplex PCR. The D gene and trimming were derived from the DNA, and the V and J assignments and clone size from that table. The data show 30,000 to 40,000 clones, with around 80% seen just once and roughly 37% held by the top ten. The receptor was isolated from a man of 80 years or more with active or convalescent COVID-19. The sample taken for sequencing was peripheral blood.

CDR3 bases: TGTGCCAGCAGCTTGGCGAGTCACACCGGGGAGCTGTTTTTT. Translating it yields CASSLASHTGELFF. The rearrangement joins TRBV5-6 to TRBJ2-2; D is ambiguous. This CDR3 spans 14 amino acids. Germline-derived CDR1 and CDR2 are SGHDT and YYEEEE. Trimming took 0 bases from V and 3 from J, leaving 6 bases between them.